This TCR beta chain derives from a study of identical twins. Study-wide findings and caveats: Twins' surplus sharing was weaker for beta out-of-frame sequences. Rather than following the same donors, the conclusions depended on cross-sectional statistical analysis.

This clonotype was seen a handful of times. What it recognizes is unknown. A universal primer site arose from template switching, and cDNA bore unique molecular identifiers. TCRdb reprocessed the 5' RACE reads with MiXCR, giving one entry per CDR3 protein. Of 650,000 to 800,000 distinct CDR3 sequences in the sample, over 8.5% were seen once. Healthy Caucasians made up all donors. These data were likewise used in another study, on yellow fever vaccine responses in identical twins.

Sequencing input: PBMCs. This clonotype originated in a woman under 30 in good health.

The CDR3 DNA is TGCGCCAGCAGCTTAACGAGAGCGGAGACCCAGTACTTC. It translates to CASSLTRAETQYF. The chain has TRBV4-1 and TRBJ2-5; D is ambiguous. V lost 5 bases and J lost 5, with 12 bases in between. The CDR3 length is 13 residues. The germline gives CDR1 MGHRA, CDR2 YSYEKL.